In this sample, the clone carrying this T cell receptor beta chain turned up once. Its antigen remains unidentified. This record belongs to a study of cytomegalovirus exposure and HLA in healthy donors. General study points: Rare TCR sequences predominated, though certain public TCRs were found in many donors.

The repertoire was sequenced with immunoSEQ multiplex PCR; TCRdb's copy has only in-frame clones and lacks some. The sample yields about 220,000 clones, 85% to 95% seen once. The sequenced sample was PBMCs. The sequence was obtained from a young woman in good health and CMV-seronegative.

Written as DNA, the CDR3 is TGTGCCAGCAGCTTTCTCTCAGGGGGGCTAGAAGCTTTCTTT. Encoded protein: CASSFLSGGLEAFF. The chain links TRBV5-5 to TRBJ1-1, with 7 bases identical to TRBD1. This CDR3 contains 14 residues. J lost 8 bases, V lost 2 bases, and 9 bases had no gene match. Per the germline V gene, CDR1 is SGHKS and CDR2 is YYEKEE (reference sequence).